What follows describes a single TCR beta chain. Its antigen is not known. V was cut by 4 bases and J by 3 bases, with 19 bases left in between. This CDR3 comprises 16 residues. Germline V gene sequence: CDR1 MNHEY, CDR2 SVGAGI. The sample originates from a study of cytomegalovirus exposure and HLA in healthy donors. Study-level background: Findings of an earlier analysis included some 120 million unique TCR beta sequences from 190 million or so T cells.

Findings and limits, study-wide: HLA allele associations emerged for roughly 17,000 TCR beta sequences in a later analysis, at 0.05 false discovery rate.

Primers included in the PCR were 60 Vbeta and 13 Jbeta primers. The method was immunoSEQ multiplex PCR; TCRdb's version includes in-frame clones alone and lacks a portion of them. This repertoire shows just over 150,000 clones, 75% to 80% found once; its top ten account for around 3.3%. The TCR sequence derives from a woman aged 40 to 50 in good health and CMV-seronegative. The sample consisted of PBMCs. This rearrangement joins TRBV6-5 to TRBJ2-7; D perhaps matches TRBD1 (6 bases). Here the CDR3 DNA reads TGTGCCAGCAGTTCCTCAGGGGCATCGGGTGACTACGAGCAGTACTTC. Amino acids: CASSSSGASGDYEQYF.